The sequence of this TCR beta chain was determined in a study of tumor-infiltrating lymphocytes in primary liver carcinoma (dated by TCRdb to about 2017). Concerning the study at large: Of the five patients, three men and two women aged 30 to 69 years, four had hepatocellular carcinoma and one had combined HCC and intrahepatic cholangiocarcinoma. To link TCRbeta repertoire diversity to the local molecular phenotype, the roughly 24 tumor region samples were profiled with Agilent mRNA microarrays. Reproducibility between technical replicate repertoires was high, with correlation coefficients above 0.95 and mean shared-clone rates approximately 0.9. The tumors of the five patients were staged as T1-T3 N0M0, with maximum diameters ranging from roughly 4.2 to 10 cm. A total of roughly 35 specimens from 5 patients, comprising approximately 25 tumor regions, 5 adjacent noncancerous liver tissues and 5 peripheral blood samples, were covered by TCRbeta repertoire sequencing. Samples yielded roughly 3.5 to 8 million productive TCRbeta reads; read depth did not differ significantly between tissue types. For each liver tumor, the study sampled five regions along with adjacent normal tissue and blood, and applied TCRbeta repertoire sequencing, expression microarrays and whole-exome sequencing. The paper as a whole reports these results and caveats: Comparison of CD4+ and CD8+ T cell repertoires was precluded by the use of bulk unsorted samples. Because sequencing covered only the TCR beta chain and unpaired alpha chains were not captured, true repertoire diversity is likely underestimated. Just about 7-25% of top clones turned up in all five regions of a tumor, which suggests spatial heterogeneity among tumor-infiltrating T cells. Compared with blood, tumors had a significantly larger share of the repertoire taken up by the top 250 clones (p = 0.039). Only 4 or 5 patients were included in the study, and the authors note that the findings should be validated in a larger study. Consistent with antigen-driven expansion, pairs of tumor regions showed higher repertoire overlap (mean roughly 35%) than either tumor-adjacent pairs (around 17%) or tumor-blood pairs (about 15%).

Without any cell sorting, total RNA and DNA were extracted together from about 20-30 mg of bulk tissue using the AllPrep DNA/RNA mini kit. Between late 2015 and early 2016, roughly five patients in China with histopathologically diagnosed primary liver carcinoma had surgical resection. Chronic HBV infection was present in the patients, and the patients were treatment-naive at sampling. Each tumor was sampled at five spatially separated regions: the tumor centre plus the superior, inferior, left-lateral and right-lateral poles. According to histology, viable tumor cells made up more than 80% of every tumor sample. Each fresh piece of tumor and adjacent tissue was cut in two, with one half stored in RNAlater at -80 degrees C and the other half sent for histology. From its cysteine to its phenylalanine, the CDR3 spans 11 amino acids. Only CDR3 DNA remains: 33 bases, in frame from the first base. From a lookup of the germline V gene, CDR1 and CDR2 are SQVTM and ANQGSEA. The germline ends are 20 bases apart after V is trimmed by 7 bases and J by 16 bases.

Using a constant-region primer and ProtoScript II reverse transcriptase, TCRbeta-specific cDNA was reverse-transcribed from around 520 ng total RNA. Three nested multiplex PCR rounds, following a slightly modified ARM-PCR procedure, were used to build the TCRbeta libraries. Multiplex TRBV1-TRBV30 forward primers and a Cbeta reverse primer were used in the first two PCR rounds, each of which was run for around 10 cycles. Sample barcodes and Illumina adapters were added in a final 25-cycle PCR with Deep VentR polymerase. Before sequencing, amplicons between 200 and 500 bp were purified from gel using a QIAquick gel extraction kit. TCRbeta amplicons were sequenced on an Illumina HiSeq 2500 with 250-bp paired-end reads. As for how the authors treated the data: Quality trimming of reads was performed with Trimmomatic v0.33, and paired reads were merged with FLASH v1.2.11 so that full CDR3 sequences could be recovered. V, D and J germline segments were assigned to the rearranged TCRbeta sequences using MiGEC v1.2.1b. VDJtools v1.0.0 computed clonotype statistics and Shannon-Wiener diversity indices. Except for diversity analysis, only each sample's 250 most abundant clonotypes were used in subsequent analyses to reduce sampling bias. The public reads were reanalyzed by TCRdb: fastp trimming at Q25, MiXCR alignment, in-frame beta chains only. For every CDR3 protein sequence, its rows merge into one entry that carries the most common genes and DNA. These V and J calls rely on TCRdb rather than the paper's analysis. This sample comprises approximately 190,000 distinct CDR3 sequences, around four fifths of them detected only once. The top ten hold 15% to 20% of the sample.

On this clonotype itself: Its target antigen remains unknown. Base qualities are missing; no much larger clone stands one base away.

The TCR originated in a man aged 35-49 years with primary liver carcinoma and hepatitis B virus infection. This receptor chain uses TRBV29-1 and TRBJ2-1; TRBD2 is a weak D gene call, 6 bases matching. Sequenced input: tumor tissue from primary liver carcinoma. Read as DNA, the sequence is TGCAGCGCCACGCCGGGGGAGACCCAATTCTTC. This encodes CSATPGETQFF.